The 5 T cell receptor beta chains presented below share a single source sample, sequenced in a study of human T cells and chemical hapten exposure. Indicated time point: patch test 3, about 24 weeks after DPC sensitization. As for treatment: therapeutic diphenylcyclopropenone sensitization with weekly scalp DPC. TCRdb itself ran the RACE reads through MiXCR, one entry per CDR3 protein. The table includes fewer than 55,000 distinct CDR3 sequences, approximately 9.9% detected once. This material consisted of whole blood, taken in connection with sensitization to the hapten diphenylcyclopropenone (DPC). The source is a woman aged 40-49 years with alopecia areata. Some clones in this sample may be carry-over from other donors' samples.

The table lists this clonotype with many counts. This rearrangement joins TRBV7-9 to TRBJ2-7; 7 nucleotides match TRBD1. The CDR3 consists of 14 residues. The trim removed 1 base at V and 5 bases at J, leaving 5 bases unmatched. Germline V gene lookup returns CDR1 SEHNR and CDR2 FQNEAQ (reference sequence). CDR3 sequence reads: CASSLVTGVHEQYF. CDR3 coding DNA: TGTGCCAGCAGCTTAGTTACAGGGGTGCACGAGCAGTACTTC.

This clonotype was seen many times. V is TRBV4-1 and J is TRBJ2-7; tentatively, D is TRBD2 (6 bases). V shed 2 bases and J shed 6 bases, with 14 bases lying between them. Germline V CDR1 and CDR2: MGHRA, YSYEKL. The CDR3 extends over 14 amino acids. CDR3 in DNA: TGCGCCAGCAGCCAACCCGTGGAGGGCGGCGAGCAGTACTTC. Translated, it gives CASSQPVEGGEQYF.

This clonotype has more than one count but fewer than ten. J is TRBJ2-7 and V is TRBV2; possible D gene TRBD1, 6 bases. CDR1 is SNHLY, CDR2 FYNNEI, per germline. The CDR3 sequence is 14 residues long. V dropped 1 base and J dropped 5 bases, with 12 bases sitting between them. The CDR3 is CASSEVQGGNEQYF. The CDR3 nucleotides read TGTGCCAGCAGTGAAGTACAGGGCGGAAACGAGCAGTACTTC.

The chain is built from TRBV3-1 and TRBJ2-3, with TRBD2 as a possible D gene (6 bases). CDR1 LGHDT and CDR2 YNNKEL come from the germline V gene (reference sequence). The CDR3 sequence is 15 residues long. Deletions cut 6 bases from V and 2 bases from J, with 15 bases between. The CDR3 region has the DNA TGTGCCAGCAGTCGCGCCTGGGGGGACACAGATACGCAGTATTTT. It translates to CASSRAWGDTDTQYF.

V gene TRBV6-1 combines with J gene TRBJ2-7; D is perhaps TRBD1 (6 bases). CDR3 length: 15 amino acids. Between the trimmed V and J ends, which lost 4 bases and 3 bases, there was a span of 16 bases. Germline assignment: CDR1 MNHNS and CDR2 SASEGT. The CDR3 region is CASSAPPGQGYEQYF. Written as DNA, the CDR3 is TGTGCCAGCAGTGCCCCCCCGGGACAAGGCTACGAGCAGTACTTC.